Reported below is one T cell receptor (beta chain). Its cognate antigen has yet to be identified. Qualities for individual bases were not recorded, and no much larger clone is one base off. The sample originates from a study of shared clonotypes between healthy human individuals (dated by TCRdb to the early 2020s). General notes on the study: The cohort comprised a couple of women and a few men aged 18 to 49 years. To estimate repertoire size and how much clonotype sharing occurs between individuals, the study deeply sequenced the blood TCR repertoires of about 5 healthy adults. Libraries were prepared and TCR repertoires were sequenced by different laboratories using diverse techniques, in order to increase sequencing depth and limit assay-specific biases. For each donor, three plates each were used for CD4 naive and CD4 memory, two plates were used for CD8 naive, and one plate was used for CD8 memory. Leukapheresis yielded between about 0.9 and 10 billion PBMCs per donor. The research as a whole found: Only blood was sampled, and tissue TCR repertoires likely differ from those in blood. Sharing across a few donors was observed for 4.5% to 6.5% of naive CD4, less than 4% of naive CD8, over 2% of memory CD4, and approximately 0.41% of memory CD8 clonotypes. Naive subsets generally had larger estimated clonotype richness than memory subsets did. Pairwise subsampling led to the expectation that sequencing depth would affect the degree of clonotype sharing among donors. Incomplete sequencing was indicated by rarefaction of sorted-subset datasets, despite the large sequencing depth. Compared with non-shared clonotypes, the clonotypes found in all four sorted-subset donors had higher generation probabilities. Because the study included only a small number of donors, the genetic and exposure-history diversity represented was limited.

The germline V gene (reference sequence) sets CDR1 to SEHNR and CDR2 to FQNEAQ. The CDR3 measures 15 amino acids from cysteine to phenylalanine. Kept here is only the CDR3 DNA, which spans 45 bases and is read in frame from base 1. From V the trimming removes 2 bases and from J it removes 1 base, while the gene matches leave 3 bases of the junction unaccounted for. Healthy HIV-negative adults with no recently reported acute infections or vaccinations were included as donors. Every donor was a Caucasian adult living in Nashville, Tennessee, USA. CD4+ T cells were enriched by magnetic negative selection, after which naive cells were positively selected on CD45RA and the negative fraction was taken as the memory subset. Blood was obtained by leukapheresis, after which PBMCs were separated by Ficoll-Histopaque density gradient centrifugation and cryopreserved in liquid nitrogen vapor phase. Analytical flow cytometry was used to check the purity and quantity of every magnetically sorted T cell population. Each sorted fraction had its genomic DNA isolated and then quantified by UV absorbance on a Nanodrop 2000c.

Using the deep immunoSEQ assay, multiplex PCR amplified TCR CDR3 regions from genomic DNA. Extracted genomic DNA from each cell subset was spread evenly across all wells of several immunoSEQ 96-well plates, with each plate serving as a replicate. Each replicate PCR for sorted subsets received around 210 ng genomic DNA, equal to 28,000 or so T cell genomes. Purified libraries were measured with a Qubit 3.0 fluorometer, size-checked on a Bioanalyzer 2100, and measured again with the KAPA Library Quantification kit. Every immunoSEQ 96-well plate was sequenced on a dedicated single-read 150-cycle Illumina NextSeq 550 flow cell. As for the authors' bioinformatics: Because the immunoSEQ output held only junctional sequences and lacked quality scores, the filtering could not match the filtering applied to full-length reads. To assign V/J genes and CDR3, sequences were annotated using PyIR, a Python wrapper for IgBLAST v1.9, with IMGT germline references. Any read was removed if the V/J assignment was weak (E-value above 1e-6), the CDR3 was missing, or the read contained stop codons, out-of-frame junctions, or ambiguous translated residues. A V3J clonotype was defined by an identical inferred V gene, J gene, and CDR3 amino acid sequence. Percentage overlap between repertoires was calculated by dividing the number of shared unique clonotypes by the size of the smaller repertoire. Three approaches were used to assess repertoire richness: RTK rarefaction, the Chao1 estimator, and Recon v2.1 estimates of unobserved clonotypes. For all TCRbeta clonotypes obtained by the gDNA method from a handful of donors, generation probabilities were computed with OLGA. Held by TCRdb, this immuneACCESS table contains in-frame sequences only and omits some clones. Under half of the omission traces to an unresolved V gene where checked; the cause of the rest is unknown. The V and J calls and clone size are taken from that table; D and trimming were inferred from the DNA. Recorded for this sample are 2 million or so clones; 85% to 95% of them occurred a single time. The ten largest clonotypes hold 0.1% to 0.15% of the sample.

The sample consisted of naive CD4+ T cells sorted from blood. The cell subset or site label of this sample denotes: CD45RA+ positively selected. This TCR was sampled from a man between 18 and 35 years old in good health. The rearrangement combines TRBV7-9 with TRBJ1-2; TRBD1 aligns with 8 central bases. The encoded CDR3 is CASSLHGQGNYGYTF. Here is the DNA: TGTGCCAGCAGCTTACATGGACAGGGTAACTATGGCTACACCTTC.